The T cell receptor (beta chain) under discussion was sequenced for a study of blood T cells in healthy people across ages. Study results and limitations: Versus aged donors, long-lived donors had higher diversity and more naive CD4+ cells. The study lacked donor CMV status, which possibly confounded expanded clonotype changes.

The study drew donors from healthy Caucasian individuals in Russia aged about 6 to 90. In the case of this clonotype: The antigen is unknown.

With a J-beta primer mix and a sample-barcoded 5' primer, a second PCR ran 7 to 11 cycles. TCRdb used MiXCR to reprocess the 5' RACE reads, holding one entry per CDR3 protein. The table has about 2 million distinct CDR3 sequences, about 49% seen once; the top ten hold about 2.1%. The receptor was isolated from a woman between 35 and 50 years old in good health. The sample was blood.

The CDR3 nucleotides are TGTGCCAGCAGTAACCCCCGGACAGGGTGGGGCTACACCTTC. This encodes CASSNPRTGWGYTF. The chain is built from TRBV6-5 and TRBJ1-2, with 8 positions matching TRBD1. The junction had 10 bases not matched to a gene; V was cut back by 5 bases and J by 8 bases. This CDR3 is built from 14 residues. Germline V CDR1 and CDR2: MNHEY, SVGAGI.